Below, one T cell receptor (beta chain) is given with its context. The clone's antigen remains unknown. No quality values exist for individual bases; no much larger clone is one base distant. The source of the sample is a study of control samples from healthy donors and cancer patients (dated by TCRdb to about 2020). The library was generated by the immunoSEQ multiplex PCR assay. Here the immuneACCESS table is served through TCRdb, limited to in-frame sequences with V and J called. Missing clones are a known gap in these copies; in checked studies unresolved V genes cover under half, and the rest lacks a known reason. Here the sample has tens of thousands of clones; 85% to 90% occur a single time. The top ten constitute 1.3% of the sample. The germline V gene encodes CDR1 SGHRS and CDR2 YFSETQ. Unmatched junction bases come to 7, with V trimmed by 4 bases and J by 10 bases. Its CDR3 holds 15 amino acids, cysteine through phenylalanine. Kept here is only the CDR3 DNA, which spans 45 bases and is read in frame from base 1.

The sequence joins TRBV5-1 to TRBJ1-6; 11 central bases correspond to TRBD1. Sequencing was carried out using blood. The receptor comes from a woman aged 45-65 years in good health. This receptor has the CDR3 CASSVAGTGGSPLHF. The nucleotides are TGCGCCAGCAGCGTAGCCGGGACAGGGGGGTCACCCCTCCACTTT.